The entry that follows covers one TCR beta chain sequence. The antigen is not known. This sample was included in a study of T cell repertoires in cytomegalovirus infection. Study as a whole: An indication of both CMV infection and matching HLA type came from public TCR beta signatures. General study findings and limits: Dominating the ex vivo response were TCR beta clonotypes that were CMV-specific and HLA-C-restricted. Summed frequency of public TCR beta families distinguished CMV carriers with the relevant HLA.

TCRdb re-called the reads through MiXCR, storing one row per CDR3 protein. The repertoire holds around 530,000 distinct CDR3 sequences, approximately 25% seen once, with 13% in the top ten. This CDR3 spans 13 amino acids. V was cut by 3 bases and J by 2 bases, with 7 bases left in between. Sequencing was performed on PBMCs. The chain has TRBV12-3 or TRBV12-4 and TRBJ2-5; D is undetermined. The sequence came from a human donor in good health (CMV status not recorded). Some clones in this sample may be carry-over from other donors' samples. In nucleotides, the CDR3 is TGTGCCAGCAGTTTTCAAGGGCAAGAGACCCAGTACTTC. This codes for CASSFQGQETQYF.